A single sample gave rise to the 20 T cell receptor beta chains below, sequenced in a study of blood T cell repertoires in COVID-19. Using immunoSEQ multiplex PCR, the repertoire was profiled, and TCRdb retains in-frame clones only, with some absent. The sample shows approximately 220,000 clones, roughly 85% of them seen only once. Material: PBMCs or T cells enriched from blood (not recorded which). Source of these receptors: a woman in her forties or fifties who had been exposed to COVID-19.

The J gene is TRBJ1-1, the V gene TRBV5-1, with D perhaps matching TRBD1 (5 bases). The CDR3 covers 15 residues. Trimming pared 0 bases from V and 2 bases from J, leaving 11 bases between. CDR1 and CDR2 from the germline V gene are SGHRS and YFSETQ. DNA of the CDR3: TGCGCCAGCAGCTTGGCGTCAGGGCGTAACACTGAAGCTTTCTTT. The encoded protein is CASSLASGRNTEAFF.

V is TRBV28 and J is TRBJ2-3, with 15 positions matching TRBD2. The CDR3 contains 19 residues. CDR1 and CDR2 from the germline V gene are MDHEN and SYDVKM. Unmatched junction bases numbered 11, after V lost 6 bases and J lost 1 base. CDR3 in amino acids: CASSREGLAGGLGTDTQYF. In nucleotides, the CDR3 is TGTGCCAGCAGCCGAGAGGGACTAGCGGGGGGTTTGGGCACAGATACGCAGTATTTT.

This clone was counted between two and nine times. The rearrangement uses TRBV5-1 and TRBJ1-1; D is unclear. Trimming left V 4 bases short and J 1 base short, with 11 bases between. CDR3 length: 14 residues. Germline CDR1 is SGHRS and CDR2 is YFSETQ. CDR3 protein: CASSRRAGNTEAFF. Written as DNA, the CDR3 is TGCGCCAGCAGCCGTCGGGCGGGGAACACTGAAGCTTTCTTT.

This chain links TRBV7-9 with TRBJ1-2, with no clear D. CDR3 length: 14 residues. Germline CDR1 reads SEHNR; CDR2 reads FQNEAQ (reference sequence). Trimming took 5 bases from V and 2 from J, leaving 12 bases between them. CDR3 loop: CASSEQTGNYGYTF. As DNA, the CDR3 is TGTGCCAGCAGCGAACAGACGGGGAACTATGGCTACACCTTC.

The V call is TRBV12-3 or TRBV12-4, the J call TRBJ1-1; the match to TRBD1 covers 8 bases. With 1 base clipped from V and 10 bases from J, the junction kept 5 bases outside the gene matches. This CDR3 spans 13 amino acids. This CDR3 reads CASSLGQGTRAFF. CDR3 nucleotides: TGTGCCAGCAGTTTAGGACAGGGGACGAGAGCTTTCTTT.

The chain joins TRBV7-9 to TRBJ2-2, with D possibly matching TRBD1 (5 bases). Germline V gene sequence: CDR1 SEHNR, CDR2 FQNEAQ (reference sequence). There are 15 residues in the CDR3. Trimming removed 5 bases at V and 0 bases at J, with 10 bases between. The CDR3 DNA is TGTGCCAGCAGCCCTGGCAGGGCGAACACCGGGGAGCTGTTTTTT. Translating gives CASSPGRANTGELFF.

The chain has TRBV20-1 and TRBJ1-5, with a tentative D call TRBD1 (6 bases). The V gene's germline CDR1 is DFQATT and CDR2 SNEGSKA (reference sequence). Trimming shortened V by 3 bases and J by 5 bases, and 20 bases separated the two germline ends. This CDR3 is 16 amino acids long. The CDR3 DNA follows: TGCAGTGCTAGTGAAACTGGGACATTGCGACATCAGCCCCAGCATTTT. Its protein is CSASETGTLRHQPQHF.

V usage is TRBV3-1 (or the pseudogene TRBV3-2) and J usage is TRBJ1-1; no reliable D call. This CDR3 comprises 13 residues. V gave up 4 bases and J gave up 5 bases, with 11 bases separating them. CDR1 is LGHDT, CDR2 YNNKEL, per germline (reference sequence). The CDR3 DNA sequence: TGTGCCAGCAGCCGTCTAGTTGGAACTGAAGCTTTCTTT. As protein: CASSRLVGTEAFF.

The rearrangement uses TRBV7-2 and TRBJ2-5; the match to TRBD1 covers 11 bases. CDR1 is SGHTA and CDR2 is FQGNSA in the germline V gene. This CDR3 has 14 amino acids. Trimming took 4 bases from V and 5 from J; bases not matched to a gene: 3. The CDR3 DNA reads TGTGCCAGCAGCTACCGGGACAGGGGGGAGACCCAGTACTTC. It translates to CASSYRDRGETQYF.

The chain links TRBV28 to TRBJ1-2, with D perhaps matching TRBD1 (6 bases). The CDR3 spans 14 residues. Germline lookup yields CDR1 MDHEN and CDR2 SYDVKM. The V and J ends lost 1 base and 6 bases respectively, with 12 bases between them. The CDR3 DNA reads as TGTGCCAGCAGTTTATCGCCCCGACAGGATGGCTACACCTTC. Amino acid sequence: CASSLSPRQDGYTF.

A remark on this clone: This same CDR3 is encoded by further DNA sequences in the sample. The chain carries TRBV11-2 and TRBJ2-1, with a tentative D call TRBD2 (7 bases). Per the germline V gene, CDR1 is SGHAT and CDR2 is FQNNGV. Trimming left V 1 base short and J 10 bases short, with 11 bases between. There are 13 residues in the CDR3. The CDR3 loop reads CASSLAGGGEQFF. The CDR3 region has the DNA TGTGCCAGCAGCTTAGCAGGCGGGGGCGAGCAGTTCTTC.

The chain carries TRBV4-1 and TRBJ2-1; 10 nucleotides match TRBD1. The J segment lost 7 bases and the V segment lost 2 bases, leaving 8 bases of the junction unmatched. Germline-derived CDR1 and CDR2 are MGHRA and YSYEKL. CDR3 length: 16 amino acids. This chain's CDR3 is CASSQRTGTGVNEQFF. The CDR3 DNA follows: TGCGCCAGCAGCCAACGAACCGGGACAGGGGTAAATGAGCAGTTCTTC.

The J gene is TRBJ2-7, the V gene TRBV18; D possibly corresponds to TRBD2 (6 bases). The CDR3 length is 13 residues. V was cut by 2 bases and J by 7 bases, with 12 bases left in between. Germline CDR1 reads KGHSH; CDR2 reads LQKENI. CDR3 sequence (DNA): TGTGCCAGCTCACCAAGCTCTGCGGGGGAGCAGTACTTC. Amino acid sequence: CASSPSSAGEQYF.

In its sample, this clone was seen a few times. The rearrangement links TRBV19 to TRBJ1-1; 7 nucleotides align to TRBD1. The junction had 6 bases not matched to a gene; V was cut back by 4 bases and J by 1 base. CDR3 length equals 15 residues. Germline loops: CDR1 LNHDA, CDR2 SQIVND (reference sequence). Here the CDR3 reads CASSTRDRWNTEAFF. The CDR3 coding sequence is TGTGCCAGTAGTACCCGGGACAGATGGAACACTGAAGCTTTCTTT.

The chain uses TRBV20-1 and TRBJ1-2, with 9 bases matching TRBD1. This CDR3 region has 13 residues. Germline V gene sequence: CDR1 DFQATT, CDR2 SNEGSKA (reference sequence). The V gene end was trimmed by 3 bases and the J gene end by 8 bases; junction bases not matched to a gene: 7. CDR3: CSASRTGAGGYTF. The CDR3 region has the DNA TGCAGTGCTAGTCGGACAGGGGCTGGGGGCTACACCTTC.

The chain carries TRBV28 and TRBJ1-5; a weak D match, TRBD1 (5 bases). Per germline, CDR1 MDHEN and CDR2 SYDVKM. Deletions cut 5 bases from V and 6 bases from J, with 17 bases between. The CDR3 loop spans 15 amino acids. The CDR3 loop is CASSLTPQGTQPQHF. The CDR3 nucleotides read TGTGCCAGCAGTCTAACCCCCCAGGGAACTCAGCCCCAGCATTTT.

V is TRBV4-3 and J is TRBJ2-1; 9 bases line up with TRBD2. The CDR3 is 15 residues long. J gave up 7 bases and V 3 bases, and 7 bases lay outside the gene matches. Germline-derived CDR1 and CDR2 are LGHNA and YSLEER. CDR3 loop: CASSQGRGGRNEQFF. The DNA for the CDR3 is TGCGCCAGCAGCCAGGGGCGGGGGGGCCGGAATGAGCAGTTCTTC.

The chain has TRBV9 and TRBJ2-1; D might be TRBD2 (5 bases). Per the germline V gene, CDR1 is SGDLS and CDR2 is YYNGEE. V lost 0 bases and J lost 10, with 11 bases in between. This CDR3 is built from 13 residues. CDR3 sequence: CASSVDEGWEQFF. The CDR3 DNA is TGTGCCAGCAGCGTAGACGAGGGTTGGGAGCAGTTCTTC.

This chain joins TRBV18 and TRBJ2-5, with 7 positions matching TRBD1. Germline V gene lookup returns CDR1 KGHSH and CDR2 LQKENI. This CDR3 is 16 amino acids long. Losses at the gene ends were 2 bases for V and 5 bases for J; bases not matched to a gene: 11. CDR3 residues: CASSPALRDSGETQYF. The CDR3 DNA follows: TGTGCCAGCTCACCAGCTCTCCGGGACAGTGGGGAGACCCAGTACTTC.

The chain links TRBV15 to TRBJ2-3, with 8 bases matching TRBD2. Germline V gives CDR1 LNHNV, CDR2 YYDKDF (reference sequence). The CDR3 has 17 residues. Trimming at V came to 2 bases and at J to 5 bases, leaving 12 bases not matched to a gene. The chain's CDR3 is CATSRRLGLVGGDTQYF. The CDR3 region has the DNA TGTGCCACCAGCAGACGTTTGGGACTAGTGGGGGGAGATACGCAGTATTTT. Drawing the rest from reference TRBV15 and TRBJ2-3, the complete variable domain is DAMVIQNPRYQVTQFGKPVTLSCSQTLNHNVMYWYQQKSSQAPKLLFHYYDKDFNNEADTPDNFQSRRPNTSFCFLDIRSPGLGDTAMYLCATSRRLGLVGGDTQYFGPGTRLTVL.